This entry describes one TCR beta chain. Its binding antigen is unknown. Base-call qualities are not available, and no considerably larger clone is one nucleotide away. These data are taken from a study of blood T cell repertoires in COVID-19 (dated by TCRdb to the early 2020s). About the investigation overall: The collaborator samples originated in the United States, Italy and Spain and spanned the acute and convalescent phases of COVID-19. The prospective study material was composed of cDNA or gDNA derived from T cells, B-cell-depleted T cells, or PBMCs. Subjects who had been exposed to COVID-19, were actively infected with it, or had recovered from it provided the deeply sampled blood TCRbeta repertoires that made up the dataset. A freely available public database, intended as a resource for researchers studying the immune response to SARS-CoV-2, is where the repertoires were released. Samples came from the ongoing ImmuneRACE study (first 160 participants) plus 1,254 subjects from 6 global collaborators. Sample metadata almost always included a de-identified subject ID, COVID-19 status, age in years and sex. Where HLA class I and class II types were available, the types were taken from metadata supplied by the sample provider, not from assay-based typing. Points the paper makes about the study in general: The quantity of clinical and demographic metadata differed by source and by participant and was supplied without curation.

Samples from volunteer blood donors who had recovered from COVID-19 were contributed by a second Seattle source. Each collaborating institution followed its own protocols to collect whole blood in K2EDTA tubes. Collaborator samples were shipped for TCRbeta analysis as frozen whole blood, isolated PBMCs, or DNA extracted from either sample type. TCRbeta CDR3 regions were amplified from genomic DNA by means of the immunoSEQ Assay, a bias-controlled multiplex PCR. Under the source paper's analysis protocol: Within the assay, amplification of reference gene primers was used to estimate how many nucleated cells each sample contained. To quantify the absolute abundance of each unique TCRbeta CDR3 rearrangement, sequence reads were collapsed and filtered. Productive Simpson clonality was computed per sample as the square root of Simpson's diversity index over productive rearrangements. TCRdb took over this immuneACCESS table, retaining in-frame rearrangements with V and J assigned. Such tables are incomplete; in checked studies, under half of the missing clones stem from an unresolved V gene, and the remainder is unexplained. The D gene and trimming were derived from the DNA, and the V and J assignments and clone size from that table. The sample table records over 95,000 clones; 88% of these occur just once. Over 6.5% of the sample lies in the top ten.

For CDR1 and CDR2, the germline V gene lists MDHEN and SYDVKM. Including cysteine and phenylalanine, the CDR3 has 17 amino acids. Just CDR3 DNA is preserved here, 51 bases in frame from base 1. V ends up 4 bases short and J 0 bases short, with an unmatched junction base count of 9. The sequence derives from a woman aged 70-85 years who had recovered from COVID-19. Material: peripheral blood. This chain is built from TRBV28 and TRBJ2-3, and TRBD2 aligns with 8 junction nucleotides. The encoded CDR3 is CASSYPLAGGSTDTQYF. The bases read TGTGCCAGCAGTTACCCCCTAGCGGGTGGTAGCACAGATACGCAGTATTTT.